The clone carrying this TCR beta chain was found a few times. Building the TCR beta libraries relied on iRepertoire HTBI primers, and CDR3 regions underwent Arm-PCR. MiXCR was run by TCRdb on the multiplex PCR reads, yielding one entry per CDR3 protein. The table shows more than 450,000 distinct CDR3 sequences, with around 15% occurring only once. These data come from a study of regulatory T cells in long-lasting Graves disease. V was shortened by 2 bases and J by 6 bases, with 16 bases between the two germline ends. The CDR3 totals 14 residues. Germline V CDR1 and CDR2: GTSNPN, SVGIG (reference sequence). Time point in this sample: newly diagnosed GD, antithyroid drugs for less than 3 months. PBMC-derived RNA was used for the TCR library. This sample was shared with a second study, whose subject was T cells in Graves' hyperthyroidism and ophthalmopathy.

This TCR was sampled from a man between 35 and 55 years old with Graves disease. The sample consisted of peripheral blood mononuclear cells (PBMCs), taken at new diagnosis, from a patient treated with antithyroid drugs. The chain recombines TRBV30 with TRBJ2-5; D is possibly TRBD1 (5 bases). The CDR3 protein is CAWSSRATAKTQYF. The CDR3 coding sequence is TGTGCCTGGAGTAGCAGGGCGACAGCAAAGACCCAGTACTTC.